What follows are 2 T cell receptor beta chains derived from one specimen sequenced in a study of cytomegalovirus exposure and HLA in healthy donors. PCR employed 60 Vbeta and 13 Jbeta primers. Measured with immunoSEQ multiplex PCR; TCRdb has only the in-frame clones, and not every one. The repertoire includes 180,000 or so clones, 76% of them detected once, and roughly 1.5% sits in the top ten. The source material was PBMCs. These receptors all come from a man aged 18 to 29 in good health and CMV-seronegative.

Points on this clone: Other DNA sequences of this sample code for an identical CDR3. The chain uses TRBV5-4 and TRBJ2-3; tentatively, D is TRBD2 (6 bases). The CDR3 extends over 15 amino acids. Per the germline V gene, CDR1 is SGHNT and CDR2 is YYREEE (reference sequence). The V gene lost 0 bases and the J gene lost 1 base, with 9 bases spanning the gap. In nucleotides, the CDR3 is TGTGCCAGCAGCTTGGTGGGGGGAGGCACAGATACGCAGTATTTT. This encodes CASSLVGGGTDTQYF.

V gene TRBV7-3 combines with J gene TRBJ1-1, with unresolved D. V shed 2 bases and J shed 4 bases, with 20 bases lying between them. The CDR3 covers 17 residues. Germline V gives CDR1 SGHTA, CDR2 FQGTGA. CDR3 nucleotides: TGTGCCAGCAGCTTATCAGGAATATCTCATAGGCCCACTGAAGCTTTCTTT. Protein sequence: CASSLSGISHRPTEAFF.